The 30 T cell receptor beta chains reported below all come from one sample, sequenced in a study of OX40 agonist ivuxolimab in advanced cancers. The assay was immunoSEQ multiplex PCR, and TCRdb's table has in-frame clones only and misses some. The sample lists about 89,000 clones; roughly 88% were seen once. The sequences come from CD4+ or CD8+ T cells sorted from blood, collected in a trial of the OX40 agonist ivuxolimab. These receptor sequences come from an adult with an advanced solid tumor such as melanoma, head and neck, liver or kidney cancer.

The chain recombines TRBV18 with TRBJ2-3, with TRBD2 matching over 8 bases. Trimming took 4 bases from V and 2 from J; bases not matched to a gene: 5. Germline assignment: CDR1 KGHSH and CDR2 LQKENI. CDR3 length: 15 residues. The CDR3 here is CASSQSGGNTDTQYF. Written as DNA, the CDR3 is TGTGCCAGCTCACAAAGCGGGGGTAACACAGATACGCAGTATTTT.

The chain joins TRBV4-1 to TRBJ1-3; D is unresolved. V was trimmed by 4 bases and J by 0 bases, leaving 13 bases between them. The CDR3 is made up of 16 amino acids. CDR1 is MGHRA, CDR2 YSYEKL, per germline. The CDR3 spells CASSRNTAGSGNTIYF. The DNA for the CDR3 is TGCGCCAGCAGCCGGAATACAGCAGGCTCTGGAAACACCATATATTTT.

The chain couples TRBV5-4 to TRBJ2-2; weak D call: TRBD2 (7 bases). Germline lookup yields CDR1 SGHNT and CDR2 YYREEE (reference sequence). The length of the CDR3 is 16 residues. With 10 bases removed from V and 0 bases from J, the gap between germline ends came to 19 bases. The CDR3 reads CACTHWGGSNTGELFF. CDR3 in DNA: TGTGCCTGCACTCATTGGGGGGGCTCGAACACCGGGGAGCTGTTTTTT.

This chain uses TRBV5-1 with TRBJ1-6, with D hard to call. The V end was cut by 2 bases, the J end by 2 bases, with 14 bases between. Per the germline V gene, CDR1 is SGHRS and CDR2 is YFSETQ. The CDR3 is made up of 17 amino acids. As DNA, the CDR3 is TGCGCCAGCAGCTTCGACGGAGGGTTCGCCTATAATTCACCCCTCCACTTT. It translates to CASSFDGGFAYNSPLHF.

The rearrangement joins TRBV27 to TRBJ2-6; the match to TRBD1 covers 10 bases. CDR3 length equals 17 residues. Germline V CDR1 and CDR2: MNHEY, SMNVEV (reference sequence). Trimming cost V 5 bases and J 2 bases; bases outside gene matches: 6. CDR3 sequence: CASSPGQGLAGANVLTF. DNA of the CDR3: TGTGCCAGCAGTCCGGGACAGGGGTTGGCTGGGGCCAACGTCCTGACTTTC.

J is TRBJ2-7 and V is TRBV18; D possibly corresponds to TRBD1 (5 bases). This CDR3 contains 13 residues. Germline V lookup: CDR1 KGHSH, CDR2 LQKENI. The V gene lost 6 bases and the J gene lost 2 bases, with 11 bases spanning the gap. CDR3 region: CASSLTATYEQYF. The CDR3 DNA is TGTGCCAGCTCCTTGACAGCCACCTACGAGCAGTACTTC.

The chain links TRBV27 to TRBJ2-2; D possibly corresponds to TRBD1 (6 bases). The CDR3 consists of 14 residues. CDR1 and CDR2 from the germline V gene are MNHEY and SMNVEV (reference sequence). V dropped 8 bases and J dropped 5 bases, with 15 bases sitting between them. CDR3 loop: CASRLGAVTGELFF. For the CDR3, the DNA is TGTGCCAGCCGTCTGGGGGCGGTTACCGGGGAGCTGTTTTTT.

The chain carries TRBV6-1 and TRBJ2-2, with TRBD1 identical over 9 bases. Germline assignment: CDR1 MNHNS and CDR2 SASEGT. The CDR3 is made up of 14 amino acids. J lost 4 bases, V lost 8 bases, and 5 bases had no gene match. In nucleotides, the CDR3 is TGTGCCAGCGTTCAGGGACAGGGCACCGGGGAGCTGTTTTTT. It encodes CASVQGQGTGELFF.

The genes are TRBV7-2 and TRBJ2-7; D gene unclear. Germline CDR1 SGHTA, CDR2 FQGNSA. Trimming pared 3 bases from V and 5 bases from J, leaving 11 bases between. This CDR3 region has 13 residues. CDR3 bases: TGTGCCAGCAGCTTCTTTGACACCCACGAGCAGTACTTC. Its protein is CASSFFDTHEQYF.

A single count supports this clone. This rearrangement joins TRBV7-2 to TRBJ2-2; 7 bases line up with TRBD1. Germline assignment: CDR1 SGHTA and CDR2 FQGNSA. Germline trimming cut 2 bases from V and 4 bases from J; bases unmatched to any gene: 4. This CDR3 has 15 amino acids. DNA of the CDR3: TGTGCCAGCAGCTTACCGGGACAGTTCACCGGGGAGCTGTTTTTT. Protein: CASSLPGQFTGELFF.

The chain carries TRBV4-1 and TRBJ2-1; D may be TRBD2 (5 bases). Trimming removed 1 base from V and 7 bases from J, with 14 bases in between. Germline V gene data show CDR1 as MGHRA and CDR2 as YSYEKL. The CDR3 extends over 15 amino acids. CDR3 sequence reads: CASSQVPAVGNEQFF. The CDR3 DNA sequence: TGCGCCAGCAGCCAAGTCCCAGCGGTGGGGAATGAGCAGTTCTTC.

V usage is TRBV9 and J usage is TRBJ2-1, with 12 bases aligning to TRBD2. Germline CDR1 reads SGDLS; CDR2 reads YYNGEE. The V gene end was trimmed by 4 bases and the J gene end by 4 bases; junction bases not matched to a gene: 3. CDR3 length: 15 residues. CDR3 DNA sequence: TGTGCCAGCAGCACGACTAGCGGGGGATACAATGAGCAGTTCTTC. Amino acid sequence: CASSTTSGGYNEQFF.

The chain uses TRBV10-3 and TRBJ1-3; D call uncertain. Germline values: CDR1 ENHRY, CDR2 SYGVKD. Trimming removed 3 bases at V and 4 bases at J, with 13 bases between. The CDR3 runs 15 residues. For the CDR3, the DNA is TGTGCCATCAGTGAACGGGAGTCCGTCGGAAACACCATATATTTT. It yields the protein CAISERESVGNTIYF.

The CDR3 reads CASDRGLSTDTQYF. The DNA of the CDR3 is TGTGCCAGTGATCGGGGACTTAGCACAGATACGCAGTATTTT. The V call is TRBV19, the J call TRBJ2-3, with D perhaps matching TRBD2 (6 bases). Germline V gene sequence: CDR1 LNHDA, CDR2 SQIVND (reference sequence). This CDR3 spans 14 amino acids. The germline V and J ends were trimmed by 8 bases and 0 bases, with 12 bases remaining between them.

The chain recombines TRBV28 with TRBJ2-7; D is uncertain. Germline CDR1 is MDHEN and CDR2 is SYDVKM. The CDR3 consists of 14 residues. Trimming shortened V by 3 bases and J by 0 bases, and 9 bases separated the two germline ends. The CDR3 nucleotides are TGTGCCAGCAGTTTGCTACACCGCTCCTACGAGCAGTACTTC. It codes for CASSLLHRSYEQYF.

The chain uses TRBV18 and TRBJ1-3; TRBD1 is a possible D gene (5 bases). The CDR3 loop spans 15 amino acids. Trimming pared 0 bases from V and 5 bases from J, leaving 11 bases between. Germline V gene sequence: CDR1 KGHSH, CDR2 LQKENI. CDR3 in amino acids: CASSPPGVGRNTIYF. The CDR3 DNA is TGTGCCAGCTCACCACCAGGGGTTGGGAGAAACACCATATATTTT.

The chain employs TRBV2 and TRBJ2-1; 14 bases agree with TRBD2. This CDR3 has 15 amino acids. V lost 5 bases and J lost 7; bases outside the gene matches: 4. CDR1 and CDR2 (germline): SNHLY, FYNNEI. The CDR3 nucleotides read TGTGCCAGCAGTAGACTAGCGGGGGGGCGGAATGAGCAGTTCTTC. This sequence encodes CASSRLAGGRNEQFF.

The genes are TRBV19 and TRBJ2-7; TRBD2 matches at 14 bases. Germline CDR1 reads LNHDA; CDR2 reads SQIVND (reference sequence). The length of the CDR3 is 14 residues. The V segment lost 10 bases and the J segment 2 bases; nucleotides outside the gene matches: 4. CDR3 DNA: TGTGCCACCGGGACTAGCGGGGGAACCTACGAGCAGTACTTC. This codes for CATGTSGGTYEQYF.

CDR3: CASSYSGLGPYEQYF. The CDR3 coding sequence is TGTGCCAGCAGTTACTCGGGTTTAGGGCCCTACGAGCAGTACTTC. The V and J genes are TRBV6-5 and TRBJ2-7; unclear D gene. CDR3 size: 15 residues. V lost 0 bases and J lost 2, with 11 bases in between. Germline V gives CDR1 MNHEY, CDR2 SVGAGI.

Turning to this clone: Other nucleotide sequences from this sample produce the same CDR3. V is TRBV6-6 and J is TRBJ1-1; D gene unclear. Trimming cost V 2 bases and J 0 bases, with 7 bases left between them. The CDR3 has 14 residues. Germline values: CDR1 MNHNY, CDR2 SVGAGI (reference sequence). The CDR3 region is CASSYLGVNTEAFF. The CDR3 region has the DNA TGTGCCAGCAGTTACCTCGGAGTGAACACTGAAGCTTTCTTT.

The chain recombines TRBV6-9 with TRBJ2-7, with D possibly being TRBD2 (5 bases). Germline assignment: CDR1 MNHGY and CDR2 SVAAGI. With 5 bases removed from V and 3 bases from J, the gap between germline ends came to 17 bases. The CDR3 consists of 15 residues. The DNA for the CDR3 is TGTGCCAGCAGTACACGGGGTCCTCAGTTCTACGAGCAGTACTTC. Translation gives CASSTRGPQFYEQYF.

The rearrangement links TRBV11-2 to TRBJ2-7; D gene ambiguous. Trimming shortened V by 2 bases and J by 9 bases, and 20 bases separated the two germline ends. Germline V gene data show CDR1 as SGHAT and CDR2 as FQNNGV. The CDR3 length is 15 residues. CDR3 sequence: CASSLITAKGSGQYF. The DNA for the CDR3 is TGTGCCAGCAGCTTAATCACTGCCAAAGGGTCAGGGCAGTACTTC.

Of note for this clone: The same CDR3 also results from other DNA sequences found in this sample. This sequence joins TRBV7-9 and TRBJ2-3; D remains unclear. The CDR3 extends over 13 amino acids. Trimming cost V 0 bases and J 0 bases, with 1 base left between them. From germline, CDR1 is SEHNR and CDR2 FQNEAQ (reference sequence). The chain's CDR3 is CASSLASTDTQYF. The CDR3 DNA sequence: TGTGCCAGCAGCTTAGCAAGCACAGATACGCAGTATTTT.

This rearrangement joins TRBV6-6 to TRBJ2-2; D gene uncertain. V was shortened by 3 bases and J by 2 bases, with 10 bases between the two germline ends. CDR1 is MNHNY, CDR2 SVGAGI, per germline (reference sequence). This CDR3 spans 15 amino acids. DNA of the CDR3: TGTGCCAGCAGTTATCTTCACACAAACACCGGGGAGCTGTTTTTT. Protein product: CASSYLHTNTGELFF.

The V gene is TRBV28, the J gene TRBJ1-2; D perhaps matches TRBD1 (5 bases). The germline CDR1 and CDR2 sequences are MDHEN and SYDVKM. V was pared by 6 bases and J by 7 bases, with 12 bases between. The CDR3 loop spans 12 amino acids. CDR3 nucleotide sequence: TGTGCCAGCAGACCCCAGGGTTCTGGCTACACCTTC. It encodes CASRPQGSGYTF.

V usage is TRBV7-8 and J usage is TRBJ1-1, with unresolved D. The V end lost 8 bases, the J end lost 1 base, and 11 bases lay between the germline ends. Germline CDR1 is SGHVS and CDR2 is FQNEAQ. This CDR3 is built from 13 residues. CDR3 nucleotide sequence: TGTGCCAGCTGTATATCTAGGAACACTGAAGCTTTCTTT. It is translated as CASCISRNTEAFF.

This clone has just a few counts. Other DNA variants within this sample encode the same CDR3. The J gene is TRBJ2-5, the V gene TRBV18, with a weak D call TRBD1 (5 bases). Germline lookup yields CDR1 KGHSH and CDR2 LQKENI. Deletions cut 4 bases from V and 2 bases from J, with 5 bases between. The CDR3 loop spans 12 amino acids. The CDR3 sequence: CASSRQQETQYF. Here the CDR3 DNA reads TGTGCCAGCTCACGACAGCAAGAGACCCAGTACTTC. Combining the CDR3 with reference TRBV18 and TRBJ2-5 gives the whole variable domain NAGVMQNPRHLVRRRGQEARLRCSPMKGHSHVYWYRQLPEEGLKFMVYLQKENIIDESGMPKERFSAEFPKEGPSILRIQQVVRGDSAAYFCASSRQQETQYFGPGTRLLVL.

The V call is TRBV27, the J call TRBJ2-3; perhaps TRBD1 as D (6 bases). The ends were cut back, 6 bases at V and 5 bases at J, with 12 bases in the middle. CDR1 is MNHEY and CDR2 is SMNVEV in the germline V gene (reference sequence). This CDR3 is 13 amino acids long. The CDR3: CASSRWTVDTQYF. DNA for the CDR3: TGTGCCAGCAGCCGATGGACAGTAGATACGCAGTATTTT.

On this clone: The identical CDR3 is also encoded by other nucleotide sequences in the sample. The chain recombines TRBV27 with TRBJ1-1; D may be TRBD1 (6 bases). With 3 bases removed from V and 0 bases from J, the gap between germline ends came to 8 bases. This CDR3 has 14 residues. CDR1 is MNHEY and CDR2 is SMNVEV in the germline V gene (reference sequence). The CDR3 reads CASSLDRVNTEAFF. CDR3 in DNA: TGTGCCAGCAGTTTGGACAGAGTGAACACTGAAGCTTTCTTT.

This clone was counted once. The V and J genes are TRBV28 and TRBJ2-1, with 9 bases identical to TRBD2. The CDR3 covers 16 residues. With V trimmed by 7 bases and J by 7 bases, 14 bases remained unmatched. Per germline, CDR1 MDHEN and CDR2 SYDVKM. CDR3 sequence (DNA): TGTGCCAGCAACCTTCTAGCGGGAATGGGAACGAATGAGCAGTTCTTC. Amino acids: CASNLLAGMGTNEQFF.